This T cell receptor beta chain was recorded in a study of identical twins. General study results and limits: Twin pairs' shared out-of-frame alpha sequences were enriched in low generation probability.

From the 5' RACE reads, TCRdb called clonotypes with MiXCR, one entry per CDR3 protein. The repertoire holds over 600,000 distinct CDR3 sequences, with over 20% as singletons. This CDR3 contains 13 residues. Germline assignment: CDR1 SNHLY and CDR2 FYNNEI. The V and J ends lost 4 bases and 7 bases respectively, with 11 bases between them. There are a few counts of this clonotype. The target antigen is unknown. These data are also associated with another study on T cells expressing NK-cell markers. That report adds: Sequencing of TCR beta repertoires drew on sorted CD3+CD56+NKG2C+, CD3+CD56+NKG2C- and CD3+CD56-NKG2C+ T cells. Sequenced donors, eight in total, included seven who were HCMV-seropositive and one who was seronegative. Dominant NKG2C+ clonotypes accounted for about 1.0-8% of CD8+ T cells in about six donors.

Sample: PBMCs. This TCR was recovered from a woman aged 18-30 years in good health. The rearrangement joins TRBV2 to TRBJ2-4; maybe TRBD1 (6 bases). The CDR3 here is CASSAGARNIQYF. The CDR3 DNA reads TGTGCCAGCAGTGCAGGGGCGAGGAACATTCAGTACTTC.